This T cell receptor beta chain was profiled in a study of blood T cell repertoires in COVID-19. This CDR3 region has 15 residues. Germline V lookup: CDR1 SGHNT, CDR2 YENEEA. V was shortened by 6 bases and J by 4 bases, with 15 bases between the two germline ends. Clones were sequenced by immunoSEQ multiplex PCR, and TCRdb holds only the in-frame ones, with some missing. The sample has about 130,000 clones; roughly nine tenths are singletons. The gene calls are TRBV11-3 and TRBJ2-2, with a tentative D call TRBD2 (6 bases). Sequencing was carried out using peripheral blood. This receptor was identified in a man over 45 with active COVID-19. The CDR3 protein is CASRLLQEGTGELFF. CDR3 sequence (DNA): TGTGCCAGCAGACTCCTACAGGAGGGCACCGGGGAGCTGTTTTTT.